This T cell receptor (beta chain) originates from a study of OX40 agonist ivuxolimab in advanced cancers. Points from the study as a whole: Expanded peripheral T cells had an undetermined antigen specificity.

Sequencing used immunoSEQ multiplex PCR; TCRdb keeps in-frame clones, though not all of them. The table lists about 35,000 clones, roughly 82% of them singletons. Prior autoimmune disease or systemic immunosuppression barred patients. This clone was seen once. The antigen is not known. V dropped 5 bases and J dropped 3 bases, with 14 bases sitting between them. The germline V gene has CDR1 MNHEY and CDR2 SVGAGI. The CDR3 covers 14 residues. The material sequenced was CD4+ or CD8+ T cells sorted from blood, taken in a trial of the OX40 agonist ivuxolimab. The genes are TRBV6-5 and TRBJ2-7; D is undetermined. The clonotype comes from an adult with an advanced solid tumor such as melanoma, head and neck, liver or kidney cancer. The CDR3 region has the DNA TGTGCCAGCAGTACAGCCCCTACTTTCTACGAGCAGTACTTC. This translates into CASSTAPTFYEQYF.